The TCR beta chain under discussion was sequenced for a study of cytomegalovirus exposure and HLA in healthy donors. Broader study findings: For most TCR sequences rarity was the rule, although some public TCRs occurred in many donors. The study listed roughly 160 cytomegalovirus-associated TCR beta chains. Specific recognition of CMV antigens was confirmed in vitro for a few chains (all CMV-associated).

Assay: immunoSEQ multiplex PCR; the TCRdb copy retains only in-frame clones and omits some. This repertoire shows 150,000 to 200,000 clones, more than 75% found once; its top ten account for about 2.5%. It was the approximately 120-subject validation cohort, separate from the approximately 700-subject first cohort, to which the donors belonged. A word on this clone: Its antigen is not identified.

Trimming cost V 0 bases and J 2 bases, with 14 bases left between them. The CDR3 covers 17 residues. The germline CDR1 and CDR2 sequences are MGHRA and YSYEKL. The receptor was isolated from a man between 18 and 29 years old in good health and CMV-seropositive. This sequence joins TRBV4-1 and TRBJ1-5; maybe TRBD1 (5 bases). The sample consisted of PBMCs. The CDR3 DNA sequence: TGCGCCAGCAGCCAAGACATCCGACAGTTCCGCAATCAGCCCCAGCATTTT. Translated: CASSQDIRQFRNQPQHF.